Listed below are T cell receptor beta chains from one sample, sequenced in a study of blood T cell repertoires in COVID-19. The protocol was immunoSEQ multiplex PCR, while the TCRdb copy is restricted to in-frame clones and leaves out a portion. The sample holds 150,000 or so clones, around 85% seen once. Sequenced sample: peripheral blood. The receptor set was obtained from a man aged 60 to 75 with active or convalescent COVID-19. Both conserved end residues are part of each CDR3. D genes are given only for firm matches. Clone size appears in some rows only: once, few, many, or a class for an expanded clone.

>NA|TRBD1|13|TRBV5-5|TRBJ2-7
TGTGCCAGCAATCAGGGGGCCCCCTACGAGCAGTACTTC
CASNQGAPYEQYF
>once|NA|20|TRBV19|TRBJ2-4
TGTGCCAGTAGTATTTACGGCCCCGAGACAGGAATTCTAGCCAAAAACATTCAGTACTTC
CASSIYGPETGILAKNIQYF
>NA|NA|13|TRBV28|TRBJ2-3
TGTGCCAGCAGTTTGTCAGAACCGAATACGCAGTATTTT
CASSLSEPNTQYF
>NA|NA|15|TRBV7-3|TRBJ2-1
TGTGCCAGCAGCTCCCCGGGGAGCTCCTACAATGAGCAGTTCTTC
CASSSPGSSYNEQFF
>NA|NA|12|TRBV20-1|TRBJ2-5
TGCAGTGCTAGTCGGGAGTCAGAGACCCAGTACTTC
CSASRESETQYF
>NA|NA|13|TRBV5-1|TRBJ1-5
TGCGCCAGCAGCTTGGGGCGCAATCAGCCCCAGCATTTT
CASSLGRNQPQHF
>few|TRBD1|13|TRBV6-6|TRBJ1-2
TGTGCCAGCAGTTATTCACAGGGGCATGGCTACACCTTC
CASSYSQGHGYTF
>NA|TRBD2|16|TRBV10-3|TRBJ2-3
TGTGCCATCAGTCCAGGGACTAGCGGGAATGCAGATACGCAGTATTTT
CAISPGTSGNADTQYF
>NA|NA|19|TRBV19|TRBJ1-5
TGTGCCAGTAGGGCCTTAAGTTCAAGGGGGTTCTATAGCAATCAGCCCCAGCATTTT
CASRALSSRGFYSNQPQHF
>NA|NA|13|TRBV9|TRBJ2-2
TGTGCCAGCAGCCTTGGGCCGACCGGGGAGCTGTTTTTT
CASSLGPTGELFF
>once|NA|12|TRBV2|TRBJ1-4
TGTGCCAGCAGTGAAGCCCGGGAAAAACTGTTTTTT
CASSEAREKLFF
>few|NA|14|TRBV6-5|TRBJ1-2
TGTGCCAGCACCGACGGCGGGGACTACTATGGCTACACCTTC
CASTDGGDYYGYTF
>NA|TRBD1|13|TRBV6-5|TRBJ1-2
TGTGCCAGCAGAACAGGGGACTGGCGTGGCTACACCTTC
CASRTGDWRGYTF
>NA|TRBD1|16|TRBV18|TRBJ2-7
TGTGCCAGCTCACCGAATACAGGGGGCGCCTCCTACGAGCAGTACTTC
CASSPNTGGASYEQYF
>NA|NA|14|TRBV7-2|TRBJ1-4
TGTGCCAGCAGCACGTCAGGGTCCAATGAAAAACTGTTTTTT
CASSTSGSNEKLFF
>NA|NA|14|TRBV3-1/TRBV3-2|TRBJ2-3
TGTGCCAGCAGCCAAGGACAGTTCACAGATACGCAGTATTTT
CASSQGQFTDTQYF
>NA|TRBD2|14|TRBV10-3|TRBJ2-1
TGTGCCATCAGTGGAGGGACTAAAGCCTATGAGCAGTTCTTC
CAISGGTKAYEQFF
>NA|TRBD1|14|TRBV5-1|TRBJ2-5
TGCGCCAGCAGCTTACCAGGACAGGAAGAGACCCAGTACTTC
CASSLPGQEETQYF
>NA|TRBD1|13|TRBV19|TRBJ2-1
TGTGCCAGCCGGGACAGGGGGGGAAATGAGCAGTTCTTC
CASRDRGGNEQFF
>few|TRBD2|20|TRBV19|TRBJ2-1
TGTGCCAGTAGTATCCCATGGACTAGCGGGAGGGCTGGCGCCTACAATGAGCAGTTCTTC
CASSIPWTSGRAGAYNEQFF
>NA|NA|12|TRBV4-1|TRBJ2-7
TGCGCCAGCAGCCAAGAGGTCGGGAGGCAGTACTTC
CASSQEVGRQYF
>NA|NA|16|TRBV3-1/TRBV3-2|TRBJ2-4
TGTGCCAGCAGCCTACCCCCGGGACAAGGCAAAAACATTCAGTACTTC
CASSLPPGQGKNIQYF
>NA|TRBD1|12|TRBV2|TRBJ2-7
TGTGCCAGCAAGACAGGGCTTTACGAGCAGTACTTC
CASKTGLYEQYF
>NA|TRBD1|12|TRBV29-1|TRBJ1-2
TGCAGCGTTGAGAGACAGGGACTGGGCTACACCTTC
CSVERQGLGYTF
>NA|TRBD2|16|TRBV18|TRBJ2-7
TGTGCCAGCTCACCACCTCCGAGCGGGAACCCCTACGAGCAGTACTTC
CASSPPPSGNPYEQYF
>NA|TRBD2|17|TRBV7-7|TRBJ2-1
TGTGCCAGCAGCTTAGGATCGAGCGGGAGCTCCTACAATGAGCAGTTCTTC
CASSLGSSGSSYNEQFF
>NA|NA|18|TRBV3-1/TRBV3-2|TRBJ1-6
TGTGCCAGCAGCCAAGAGCGGGGCGCCTCCTTTGGTAATTCACCCCTCCACTTT
CASSQERGASFGNSPLHF